The sequence of this TCR beta chain was determined in a study of cytomegalovirus exposure and HLA in healthy donors. Study conclusions and caveats: TCR beta V- and J-gene trimming was later associated with a missense DCLRE1C variant. Apart from CMV serostatus, no immune exposure information was available. Later on, analysis showed that most CMV-associated TCR beta chains appeared to be HLA-restricted. A cluster of highly shared sequence variants was likely a sequencing artifact.

About this clone itself: Its specificity is not known.

Amplification used 60 Vbeta primers and 13 Jbeta primers. Clones were sequenced by immunoSEQ multiplex PCR, and TCRdb holds only the in-frame ones, with some missing. The sample lists 75,000 to 100,000 clones, around three quarters occurring once. The sample comprised PBMCs. The sequence was collected from a man aged 25-45 years in good health and CMV-seronegative.

As DNA, the CDR3 is TGTGCCAGCAGGCCAGACAGCCACTCCTACGAGCAGTACTTC. This encodes CASRPDSHSYEQYF. V and J are TRBV6-1 and TRBJ2-7; a possible D gene is TRBD1 (5 bases). Germline CDR1 MNHNS, CDR2 SASEGT. The CDR3 covers 14 residues. V was shortened by 6 bases and J by 0 bases, with 12 bases between the two germline ends.